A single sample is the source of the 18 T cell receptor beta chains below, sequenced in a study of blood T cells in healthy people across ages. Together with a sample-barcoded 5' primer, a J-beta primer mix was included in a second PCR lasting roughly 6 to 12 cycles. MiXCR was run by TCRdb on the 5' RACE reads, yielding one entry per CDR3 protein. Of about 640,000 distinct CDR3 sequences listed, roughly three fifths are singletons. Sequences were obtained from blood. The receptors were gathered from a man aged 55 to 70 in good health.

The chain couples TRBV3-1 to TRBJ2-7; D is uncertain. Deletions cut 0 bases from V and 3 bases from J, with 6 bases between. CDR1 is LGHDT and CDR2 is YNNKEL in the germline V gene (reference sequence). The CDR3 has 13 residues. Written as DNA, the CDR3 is TGTGCCAGCAGCCAAGATGGGGACTACGAGCAGTACTTC. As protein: CASSQDGDYEQYF.

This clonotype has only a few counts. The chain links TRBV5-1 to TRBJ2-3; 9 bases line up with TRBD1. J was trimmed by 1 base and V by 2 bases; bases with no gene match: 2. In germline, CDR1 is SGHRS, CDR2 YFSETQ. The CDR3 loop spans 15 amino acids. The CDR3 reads CASSFYRGRTDTQYF. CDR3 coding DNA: TGCGCCAGCAGCTTCTACAGGGGGCGCACAGATACGCAGTATTTT.

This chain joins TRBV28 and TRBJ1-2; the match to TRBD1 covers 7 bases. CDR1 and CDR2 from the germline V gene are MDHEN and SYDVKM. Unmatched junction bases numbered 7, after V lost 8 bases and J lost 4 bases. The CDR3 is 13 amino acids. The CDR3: CASGKGQIYGYTF. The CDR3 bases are TGTGCCAGCGGCAAGGGACAGATCTATGGCTACACCTTC.

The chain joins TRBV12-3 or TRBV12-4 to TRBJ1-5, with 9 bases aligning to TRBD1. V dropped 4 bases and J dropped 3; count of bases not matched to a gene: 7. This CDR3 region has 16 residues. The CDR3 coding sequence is TGTGCCAGCAGTTCGGACAGGGGAGGATTCAATCAGCCCCAGCATTTT. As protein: CASSSDRGGFNQPQHF.

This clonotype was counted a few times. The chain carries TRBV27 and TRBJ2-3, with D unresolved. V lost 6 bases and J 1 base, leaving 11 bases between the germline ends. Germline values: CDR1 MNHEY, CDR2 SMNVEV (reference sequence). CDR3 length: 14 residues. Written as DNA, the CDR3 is TGTGCCAGCAGACGATCCCTTGGCACAGATACGCAGTATTTT. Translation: CASRRSLGTDTQYF.

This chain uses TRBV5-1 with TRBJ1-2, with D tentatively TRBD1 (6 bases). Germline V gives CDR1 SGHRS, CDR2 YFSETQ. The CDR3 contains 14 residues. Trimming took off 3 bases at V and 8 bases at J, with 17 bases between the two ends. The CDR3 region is CASSSQGPSGGYTF. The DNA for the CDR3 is TGCGCCAGCAGCTCACAGGGTCCCTCCGGCGGCTACACCTTC. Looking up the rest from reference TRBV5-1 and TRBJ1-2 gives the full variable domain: KAGVTQTPRYLIKTRGQQVTLSCSPISGHRSVSWYQQTPGQGLQFLFEYFSETQRNKGNFPGRFSGRQFSNSRSEMNVSTLELGDSALYLCASSSQGPSGGYTFGSGTRLTVV.

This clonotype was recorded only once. This CDR3 is CSATISRSSYNEQFF. CDR3 DNA sequence: TGCAGTGCAACGATTAGCCGAAGCTCCTACAATGAGCAGTTCTTC. The rearrangement joins TRBV20-1 to TRBJ2-1, with D hard to call. Germline CDR1 and CDR2: DFQATT and SNEGSKA (reference sequence). Trimming left V 6 bases short and J 0 bases short, with 15 bases between. CDR3 length: 15 residues.

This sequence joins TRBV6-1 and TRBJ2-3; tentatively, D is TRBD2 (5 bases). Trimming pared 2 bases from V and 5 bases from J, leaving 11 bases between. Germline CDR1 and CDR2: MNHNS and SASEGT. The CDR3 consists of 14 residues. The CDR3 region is CASSEHRGVDTQYF. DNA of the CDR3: TGTGCCAGCAGTGAACATCGGGGAGTAGATACGCAGTATTTT.

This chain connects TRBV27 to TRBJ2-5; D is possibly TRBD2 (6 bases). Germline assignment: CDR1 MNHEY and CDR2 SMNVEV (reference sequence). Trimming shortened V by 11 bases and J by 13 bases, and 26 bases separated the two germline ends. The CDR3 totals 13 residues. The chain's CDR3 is CAAAGQGENLRYF. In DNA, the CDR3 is TGTGCCGCCGCGGGGCAGGGCGAAAACCTGCGGTACTTC.

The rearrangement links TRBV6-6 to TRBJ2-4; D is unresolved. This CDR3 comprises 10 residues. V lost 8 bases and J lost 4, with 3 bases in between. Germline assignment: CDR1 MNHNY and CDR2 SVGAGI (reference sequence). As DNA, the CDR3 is TGTGCCAGCCAGAAAAACATTCAGTACTTC. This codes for CASQKNIQYF.

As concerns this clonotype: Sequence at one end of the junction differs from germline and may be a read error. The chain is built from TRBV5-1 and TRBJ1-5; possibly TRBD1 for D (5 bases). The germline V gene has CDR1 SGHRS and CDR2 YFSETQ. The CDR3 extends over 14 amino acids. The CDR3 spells CTSSLGDSNQPQHF. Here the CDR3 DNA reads TGCACCAGTAGCTTGGGCGACAGTAATCAGCCCCAGCATTTT.

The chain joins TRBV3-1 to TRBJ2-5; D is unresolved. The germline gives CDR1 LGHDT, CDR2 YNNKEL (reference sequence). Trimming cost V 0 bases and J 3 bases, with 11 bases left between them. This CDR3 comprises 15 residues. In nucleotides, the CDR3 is TGTGCCAGCAGCCAAGATAATGCAAGAGAAGAGACCCAGTACTTC. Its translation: CASSQDNAREETQYF.

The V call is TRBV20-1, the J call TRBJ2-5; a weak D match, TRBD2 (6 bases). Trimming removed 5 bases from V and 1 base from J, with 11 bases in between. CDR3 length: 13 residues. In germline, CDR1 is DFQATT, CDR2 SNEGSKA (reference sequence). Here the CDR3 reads CSAGLGGQETQYF. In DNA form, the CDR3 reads TGCAGTGCTGGGCTCGGGGGCCAAGAGACCCAGTACTTC.

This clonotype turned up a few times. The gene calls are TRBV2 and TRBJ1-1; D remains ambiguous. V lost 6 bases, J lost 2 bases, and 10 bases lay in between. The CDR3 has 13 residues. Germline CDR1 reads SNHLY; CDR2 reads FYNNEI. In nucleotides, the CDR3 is TGTGCCAGCAGGGATATGGCAAACACTGAAGCTTTCTTT. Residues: CASRDMANTEAFF.

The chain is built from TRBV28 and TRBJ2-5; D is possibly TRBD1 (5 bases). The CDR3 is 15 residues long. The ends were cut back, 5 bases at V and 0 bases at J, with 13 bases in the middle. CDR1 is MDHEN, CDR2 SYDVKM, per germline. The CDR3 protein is CASSPYTGYQETQYF. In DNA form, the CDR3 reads TGTGCCAGCAGTCCCTACACAGGCTACCAAGAGACCCAGTACTTC.

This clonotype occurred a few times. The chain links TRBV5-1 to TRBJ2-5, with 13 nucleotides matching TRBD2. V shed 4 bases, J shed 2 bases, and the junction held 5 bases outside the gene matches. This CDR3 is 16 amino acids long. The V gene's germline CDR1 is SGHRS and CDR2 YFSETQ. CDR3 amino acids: CASSRTSGGYQETQYF. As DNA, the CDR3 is TGCGCCAGCAGCAGGACTAGCGGGGGTTATCAAGAGACCCAGTACTTC.

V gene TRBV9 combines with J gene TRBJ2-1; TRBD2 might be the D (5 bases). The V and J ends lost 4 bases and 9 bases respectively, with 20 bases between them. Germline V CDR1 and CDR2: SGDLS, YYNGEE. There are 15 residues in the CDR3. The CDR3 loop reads CASSPAGLAVSEQFF. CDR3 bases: TGTGCCAGCAGCCCCGCCGGGCTAGCAGTCAGTGAGCAGTTCTTC.

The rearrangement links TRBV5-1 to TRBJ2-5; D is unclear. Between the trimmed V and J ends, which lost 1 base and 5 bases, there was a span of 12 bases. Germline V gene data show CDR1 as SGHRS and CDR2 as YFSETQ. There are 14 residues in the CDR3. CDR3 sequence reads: CASSLRRIRETQYF. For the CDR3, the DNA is TGCGCCAGCAGCTTGCGGCGGATACGGGAGACCCAGTACTTC. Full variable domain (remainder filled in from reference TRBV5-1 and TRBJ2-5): KAGVTQTPRYLIKTRGQQVTLSCSPISGHRSVSWYQQTPGQGLQFLFEYFSETQRNKGNFPGRFSGRQFSNSRSEMNVSTLELGDSALYLCASSLRRIRETQYFGPGTRLLVL.